One sample yielded the 26 T cell receptor beta chains listed below, sequenced in a study of cytomegalovirus exposure and HLA in healthy donors. 60 Vbeta and 13 Jbeta primers were used in PCR. The assay was immunoSEQ multiplex PCR, and TCRdb's table has in-frame clones only and misses some. Of 100,000 to 150,000 clones in the sample, roughly 82% are singletons; the top ten hold about 13%. Sequenced sample: PBMCs. Receptors originate from a woman aged 55 to 70 in good health and CMV-seropositive.

Concerning this clone: The sample carries other DNA sequences with the same CDR3. The rearrangement joins TRBV9 to TRBJ1-4; 9 nucleotides line up with TRBD1. The V segment lost 2 bases and the J segment 8 bases; nucleotides outside the gene matches: 4. CDR1 is SGDLS and CDR2 is YYNGEE in the germline V gene. The CDR3 covers 14 residues. CDR3 residues: CASSVGQGNEKLFF. In DNA form, the CDR3 reads TGTGCCAGCAGCGTGGGACAGGGTAACGAAAAACTGTTTTTT. The entire variable domain, with the rest obtained from reference TRBV9 and TRBJ1-4, is as follows: DSGVTQTPKHLITATGQRVTLRCSPRSGDLSVYWYQQSLDQGLQFLIQYYNGEERAKGNILERFSAQQFPDLHSELNLSSLELGDSALYFCASSVGQGNEKLFFGSGTQLSVL.

The chain's CDR3 is CASSLTPRADTQYF. The CDR3, as DNA: TGCGCCAGCAGCTTGACTCCTCGGGCAGATACGCAGTATTTT. The chain uses TRBV5-1 and TRBJ2-3; D unresolved. V lost 1 base and J lost 4, with 10 bases in between. Germline CDR1 SGHRS, CDR2 YFSETQ. The CDR3 runs 14 residues.

The count of this clone is one. V gene TRBV9 combines with J gene TRBJ2-6; 9 bases are a match to TRBD1. With V trimmed by 0 bases and J by 0 bases, 1 base remained unmatched. This CDR3 is built from 17 residues. Germline V gene lookup returns CDR1 SGDLS and CDR2 YYNGEE. The CDR3 coding sequence is TGTGCCAGCAGCGTAGGGGACAGGGTCTCTGGGGCCAACGTCCTGACTTTC. Its protein product is CASSVGDRVSGANVLTF.

This clone was observed once. V usage is TRBV30 and J usage is TRBJ1-3, with 8 positions matching TRBD1. The CDR3 spans 15 residues. Germline trimming cut 0 bases from V and 5 bases from J; bases unmatched to any gene: 6. CDR1 and CDR2 from the germline V gene are GTSNPN and SVGIG (reference sequence). In DNA, the CDR3 is TGTGCCTGGAGTGTACGGGGGACAGGAAGAAACACCATATATTTT. Its translation is CAWSVRGTGRNTIYF.

Comment on this clone: Mismatch with germline at one junction end may stem from a read error. J is TRBJ2-5 and V is TRBV5-4, with 10 bases aligning to TRBD2. Germline loops: CDR1 SGHNT, CDR2 YYREEE (reference sequence). CDR3 length: 14 amino acids. CDR3 protein: CASSSGLAEEAQYF. The CDR3, as DNA: TGTGCCAGCAGCTCCGGACTAGCGGAAGAGGCCCAGTACTTC.

The chain uses TRBV2 and TRBJ2-7; a weak D match, TRBD2 (5 bases). V was trimmed by 4 bases and J by 6 bases, leaving 16 bases between them. CDR3 length: 14 residues. The V gene's germline CDR1 is SNHLY and CDR2 FYNNEI. CDR3 DNA sequence: TGTGCCAGCAGTGTGGAGGTAAGCTCATCCGAGCAGTACTTC. Amino acid sequence: CASSVEVSSSEQYF.

V is TRBV6-5 and J is TRBJ1-5; the match to TRBD1 covers 9 bases. Unmatched junction bases numbered 7, after V lost 6 bases and J lost 4 bases. This CDR3 spans 15 amino acids. CDR1 is MNHEY, CDR2 SVGAGI, per germline. In DNA form, the CDR3 reads TGTGCCAGCAGACCGGACAGGGGCGGTAATCAGCCCCAGCATTTT. It specifies CASRPDRGGNQPQHF.

The gene calls are TRBV5-6 and TRBJ2-3; the D gene is possibly TRBD2 (6 bases). Germline values: CDR1 SGHDT, CDR2 YYEEEE. The CDR3 length is 15 residues. The V gene lost 0 bases and the J gene lost 1 base, with 9 bases spanning the gap. The CDR3 coding sequence is TGTGCCAGCAGCTTGGCGGCTAGCGGCACAGATACGCAGTATTTT. Translating it yields CASSLAASGTDTQYF.

CDR3: CASSYYLARNQETQYF. In nucleotides, the CDR3 is TGTGCCAGCAGTTACTACCTAGCCCGAAACCAAGAGACCCAGTACTTC. The J gene is TRBJ2-5, the V gene TRBV6-6; weak D call: TRBD2 (5 bases). Germline CDR1 and CDR2: MNHNY and SVGAGI (reference sequence). CDR3 size: 16 residues. V lost 1 base and J 0 bases, leaving 12 bases between the germline ends.

This clone was detected only a few times. The chain couples TRBV30 to TRBJ1-3; weak D call: TRBD1 (6 bases). The V gene's germline CDR1 is GTSNPN and CDR2 SVGIG (reference sequence). Trimming shortened V by 0 bases and J by 5 bases, and 11 bases separated the two germline ends. The CDR3 spans 14 residues. CDR3: CAWSVAGARNTIYF. The CDR3 coding sequence is TGTGCCTGGAGTGTGGCAGGGGCCAGAAACACCATATATTTT.

This clone has a single count. The chain has TRBV5-8 and TRBJ2-4; TRBD1 matches 8 bases. Germline V gene sequence: CDR1 SGHTS, CDR2 YDEGEE. V gave up 4 bases and J gave up 3 bases; unmatched junction bases: 15. The CDR3 length is 18 residues. The CDR3: CASSHGPGQGWVKNIQYF. The CDR3 region has the DNA TGTGCCAGCAGCCACGGGCCCGGACAGGGTTGGGTCAAAAACATTCAGTACTTC. Looking up the rest from reference TRBV5-8 and TRBJ2-4 gives the full variable domain: EAGVTQSPTHLIKTRGQQATLRCSPISGHTSVYWYQQALGLGLQFLLWYDEGEERNRGNFPPRFSGRQFPNYSSELNVNALELEDSALYLCASSHGPGQGWVKNIQYFGAGTRLSVL.

The rearrangement links TRBV4-1 to TRBJ2-3; TRBD2 agrees at 9 bases. Germline CDR1 reads MGHRA; CDR2 reads YSYEKL. The CDR3 contains 17 residues. V shed 0 bases, J shed 4 bases, and the junction held 8 bases outside the gene matches. The CDR3 sequence is CASSQENRGRAADTQYF. For the CDR3, the DNA is TGCGCCAGCAGCCAAGAAAACCGCGGGAGGGCCGCAGATACGCAGTATTTT.

This rearrangement joins TRBV10-3 to TRBJ2-5; 10 bases map to TRBD2. The V segment lost 0 bases and the J segment 6 bases; nucleotides outside the gene matches: 7. Germline assignment: CDR1 ENHRY and CDR2 SYGVKD. There are 16 residues in the CDR3. CDR3 loop: CAISESSGGARKTQYF. CDR3 in DNA: TGTGCCATCAGTGAGTCGAGCGGGGGGGCTAGGAAGACCCAGTACTTC.

CDR3 sequence: CASSLGDGGEQYF. Here the CDR3 DNA reads TGTGCCAGCAGCTTGGGAGATGGGGGGGAGCAGTACTTC. The V call is TRBV5-4, the J call TRBJ2-7; a weak D match, TRBD2 (6 bases). Germline CDR1 and CDR2: SGHNT and YYREEE (reference sequence). This CDR3 is built from 13 residues. V dropped 0 bases and J dropped 7 bases, with 11 bases sitting between them.

This clone was found a few times. The gene calls are TRBV19 and TRBJ1-2, with TRBD1 identical over 9 bases. V trimming: 4 bases; J trimming: 8 bases; junction bases outside the gene matches: 14. The CDR3 extends over 16 amino acids. Germline V gene lookup returns CDR1 LNHDA and CDR2 SQIVND (reference sequence). The CDR3 nucleotides are TGTGCCAGTAGTACCACATCGGGGACAGGGCAAGACGGCTACACCTTC. Translating it yields CASSTTSGTGQDGYTF. The variable domain in full, completed from reference TRBV19 and TRBJ1-2, reads DGGITQSPKYLFRKEGQNVTLSCEQNLNHDAMYWYRQDPGQGLRLIYYSQIVNDFQKGDIAEGYSVSREKKESFPLTVTSAQKNPTAFYLCASSTTSGTGQDGYTFGSGTRLTVV.

This sequence joins TRBV7-9 and TRBJ2-7; 12 bases fit TRBD2. Trimming cost V 4 bases and J 6 bases; bases outside gene matches: 7. The germline CDR1 and CDR2 sequences are SEHNR and FQNEAQ (reference sequence). The CDR3 totals 15 residues. The CDR3 DNA sequence: TGTGCCAGCAGCTCAGAGACTAGCGGGAGCTCCGAGCAGTACTTC. Protein: CASSSETSGSSEQYF.

The J gene is TRBJ2-1, the V gene TRBV19; tentative D call: TRBD2 (6 bases). V gave up 2 bases and J gave up 4 bases, with 9 bases separating them. Germline CDR1 LNHDA, CDR2 SQIVND (reference sequence). The CDR3 covers 14 residues. The CDR3 is CASSIRERYNEQFF. CDR3 bases: TGTGCCAGTAGTATACGGGAGAGATACAATGAGCAGTTCTTC.

The chain is built from TRBV6-5 and TRBJ2-1, with D perhaps matching TRBD1 (6 bases). CDR1 is MNHEY and CDR2 is SVGAGI in the germline V gene. The germline V and J ends were trimmed by 2 bases and 0 bases, with 8 bases remaining between them. The CDR3 runs 15 residues. This chain's CDR3 is CASSYKGGSYNEQFF. CDR3 nucleotide sequence: TGTGCCAGCAGTTACAAAGGGGGCTCCTACAATGAGCAGTTCTTC.

The chain uses TRBV4-2 and TRBJ1-2; 10 bases are a match to TRBD1. J gave up 8 bases and V 1 base, and 16 bases lay outside the gene matches. This CDR3 region has 18 residues. Germline V gene sequence: CDR1 LGHNA, CDR2 YNFKEQ. This CDR3 reads CASSQARRSGTGVQGYTF. CDR3 in DNA: TGTGCCAGCAGCCAAGCTAGGAGGTCCGGGACAGGGGTCCAGGGCTACACCTTC.

The chain carries TRBV29-1 and TRBJ1-2, with 10 bases identical to TRBD1. This CDR3 spans 14 amino acids. The germline gives CDR1 SQVTM, CDR2 ANQGSEA. V was pared by 6 bases and J by 4 bases, with 8 bases of the junction left unmatched. The CDR3 reads CSVLGQGVLYGYTF. In DNA form, the CDR3 reads TGCAGCGTATTAGGACAGGGGGTGCTCTATGGCTACACCTTC.

V is TRBV4-1 and J is TRBJ2-7; D gene unclear. V shed 1 base and J shed 0 bases, with 13 bases lying between them. The CDR3 has 16 residues. The germline gives CDR1 MGHRA, CDR2 YSYEKL. The CDR3 reads CASSQGPVTSSYEQYF. CDR3 nucleotide sequence: TGCGCCAGCAGCCAAGGTCCAGTCACAAGCTCCTACGAGCAGTACTTC.

This chain connects TRBV5-6 to TRBJ2-3, with 7 bases identical to TRBD1. The CDR3 extends over 15 amino acids. Germline CDR1 SGHDT, CDR2 YYEEEE. With V trimmed by 5 bases and J by 2 bases, 8 bases remained unmatched. The CDR3: CASRPAGGTTDTQYF. DNA of the CDR3: TGTGCCAGCAGACCAGCAGGGGGAACCACAGATACGCAGTATTTT.

The V gene is TRBV6-1, the J gene TRBJ1-5; TRBD1 matches at 8 bases. The CDR3 loop spans 15 amino acids. Per the germline V gene, CDR1 is MNHNS and CDR2 is SASEGT. J was trimmed by 6 bases and V by 5 bases; bases with no gene match: 9. CDR3 nucleotides: TGTGCCAGCAGTATCACACAGGGGGTTGGTCAGCCCCAGCATTTT. It translates to CASSITQGVGQPQHF.

The genes are TRBV6-1 and TRBJ1-1; 8 bases line up with TRBD1. The CDR3 length is 18 residues. J gave up 0 bases and V 4 bases, and 13 bases lay outside the gene matches. Germline V CDR1 and CDR2: MNHNS, SASEGT. CDR3 loop: CASSARRQGALMNTEAFF. The CDR3 DNA sequence: TGTGCCAGCAGTGCTCGGCGGCAGGGGGCCCTCATGAACACTGAAGCTTTCTTT.

In DNA form, the CDR3 reads TGTGCCAGCAGCTCCACTAGCGGGGGGGTCGAGGAGCAGTTCTTC. It is translated as CASSSTSGGVEEQFF. The chain uses TRBV7-3 and TRBJ2-1; 13 bases fit TRBD2. The germline gives CDR1 SGHTA, CDR2 FQGTGA. V lost 4 bases and J lost 10; bases outside the gene matches: 7. The CDR3 spans 15 residues.

This chain uses TRBV19 with TRBJ1-6; TRBD1 matches at 11 bases. There are 15 residues in the CDR3. Germline assignment: CDR1 LNHDA and CDR2 SQIVND (reference sequence). The ends lost 3 bases at V and 10 bases at J; junction bases unmatched: 5. The CDR3 spells CASSMDRGQRSPLHF. CDR3 nucleotide sequence: TGTGCCAGTAGTATGGACAGGGGGCAGCGGTCACCCCTCCACTTT.